This T cell receptor (beta chain) was obtained from a study of T cell changes during pregnancy in multiple sclerosis. Libraries were prepared by immunoSEQ multiplex PCR; TCRdb keeps only in-frame clonotypes and omits some of them. This sample carries some 100,000 clones, roughly 90% of them seen once, and the ten largest clones take more than 1.5%. Trimming pared 5 bases from V and 10 bases from J, leaving 12 bases between. This CDR3 comprises 12 residues. The V gene's germline CDR1 is SGHNT and CDR2 YENEEA. This chain uses TRBV11-3 with TRBJ2-1; D gene ambiguous. This sequence was found in a female donor with multiple sclerosis, enrolled in a pregnancy study. The sequencing here drew on peripheral blood, taken after pregnancy. CDR3 nucleotide sequence: TGTGCCAGCAGCCCTTATTCCGGGGAGCAGTTCTTC. It specifies CASSPYSGEQFF.